This T cell receptor beta chain comes out of a study of shared clonotypes between healthy human individuals. At the level of the study: There were three CD4 naive, three CD4 memory, two CD8 naive and one CD8 memory plates per donor.

Study-wide findings and caveats: Sampling covered blood only; tissue repertoires likely differ.

Repertoires were generated with immunoSEQ multiplex PCR, while TCRdb's copy carries only in-frame clones and drops some. The table has some 1 million clones, under 80% seen once; the top ten hold approximately 1.5%. In the CD4+ fraction, cells were divided into CD45RA+ naive and CD45RA-negative memory subsets. This clone was observed a handful of times. Its antigen is unknown. The CDR3 loop spans 16 amino acids. Trimming removed 5 bases at V and 0 bases at J, with 13 bases between. Germline CDR1 is SGHTA and CDR2 is FQGNSA. The material sequenced was memory CD4+ T cells sorted from blood. Subset given: CD45RA-negative fraction. The clonotype comes from a man younger than 35 in good health. This chain links TRBV7-2 with TRBJ2-2; possible D gene TRBD1, 6 bases. This CDR3 is CASSPHRVTNTGELFF. DNA for the CDR3: TGTGCCAGCAGCCCGCACAGGGTCACGAACACCGGGGAGCTGTTTTTT.